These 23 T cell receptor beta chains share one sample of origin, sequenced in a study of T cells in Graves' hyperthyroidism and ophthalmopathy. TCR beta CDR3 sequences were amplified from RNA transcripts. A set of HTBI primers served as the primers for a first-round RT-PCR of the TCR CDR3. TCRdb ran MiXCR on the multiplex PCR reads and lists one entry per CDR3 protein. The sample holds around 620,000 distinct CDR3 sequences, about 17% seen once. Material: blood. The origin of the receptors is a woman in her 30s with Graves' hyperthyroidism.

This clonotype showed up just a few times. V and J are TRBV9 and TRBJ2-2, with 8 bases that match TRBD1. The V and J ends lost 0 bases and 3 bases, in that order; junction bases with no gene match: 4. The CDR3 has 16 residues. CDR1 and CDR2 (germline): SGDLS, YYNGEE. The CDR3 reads CASSVDGQGYTGELFF. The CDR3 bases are TGTGCCAGCAGCGTAGACGGACAGGGATACACCGGGGAGCTGTTTTTT.

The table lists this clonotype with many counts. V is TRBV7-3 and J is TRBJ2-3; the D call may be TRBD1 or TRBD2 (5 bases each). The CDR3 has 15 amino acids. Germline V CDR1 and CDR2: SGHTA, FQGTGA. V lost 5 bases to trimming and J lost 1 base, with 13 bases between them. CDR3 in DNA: TGTGCCAGCAGCCCGATAGGGGACGGCACAGATACGCAGTATTTT. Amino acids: CASSPIGDGTDTQYF.

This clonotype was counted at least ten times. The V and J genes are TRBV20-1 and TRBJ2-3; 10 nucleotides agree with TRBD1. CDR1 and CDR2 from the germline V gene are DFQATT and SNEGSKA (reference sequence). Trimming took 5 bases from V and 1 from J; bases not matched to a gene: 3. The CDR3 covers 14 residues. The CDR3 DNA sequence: TGCAGTGCTGCTGGGACAGGGGGCACAGATACGCAGTATTTT. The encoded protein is CSAAGTGGTDTQYF.

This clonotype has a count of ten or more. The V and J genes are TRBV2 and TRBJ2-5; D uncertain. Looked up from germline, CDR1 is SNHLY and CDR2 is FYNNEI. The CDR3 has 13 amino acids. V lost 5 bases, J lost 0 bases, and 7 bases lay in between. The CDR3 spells CASSLFNQETQYF. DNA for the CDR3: TGTGCCAGCAGTCTCTTCAACCAAGAGACCCAGTACTTC.

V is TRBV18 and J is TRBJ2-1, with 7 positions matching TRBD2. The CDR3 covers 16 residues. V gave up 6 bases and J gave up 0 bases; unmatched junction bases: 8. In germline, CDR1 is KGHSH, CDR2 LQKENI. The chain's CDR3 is CASSFTSVSSYNEQFF. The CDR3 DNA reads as TGTGCCAGCTCTTTCACTAGCGTAAGCTCCTACAATGAGCAGTTCTTC. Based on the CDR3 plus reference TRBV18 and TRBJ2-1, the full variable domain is NAGVMQNPRHLVRRRGQEARLRCSPMKGHSHVYWYRQLPEEGLKFMVYLQKENIIDESGMPKERFSAEFPKEGPSILRIQQVVRGDSAAYFCASSFTSVSSYNEQFFGPGTRLTVL.

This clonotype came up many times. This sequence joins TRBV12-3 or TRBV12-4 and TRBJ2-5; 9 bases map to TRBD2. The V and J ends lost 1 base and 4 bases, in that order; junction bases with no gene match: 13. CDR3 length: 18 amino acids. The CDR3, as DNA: TGTGCCAGCAGTTTAGGGGATAGCGGGAGCCCGTCTCGAGAGACCCAGTACTTC. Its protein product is CASSLGDSGSPSRETQYF.

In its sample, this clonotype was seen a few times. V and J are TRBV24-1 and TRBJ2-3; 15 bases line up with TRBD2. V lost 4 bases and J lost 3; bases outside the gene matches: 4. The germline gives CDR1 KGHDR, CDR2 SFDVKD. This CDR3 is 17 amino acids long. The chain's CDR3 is CATSEKGTSGRTDTQYF. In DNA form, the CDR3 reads TGTGCCACCAGTGAAAAAGGGACTAGCGGGAGGACAGATACGCAGTATTTT.

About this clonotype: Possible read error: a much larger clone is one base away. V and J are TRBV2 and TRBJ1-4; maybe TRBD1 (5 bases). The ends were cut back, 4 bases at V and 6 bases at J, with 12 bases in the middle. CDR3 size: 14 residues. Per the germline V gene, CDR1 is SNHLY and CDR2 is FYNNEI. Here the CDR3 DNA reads TGTGCCAGCAGTGGGGAAGGGGAGGATGAAAAACTGTTTTTT. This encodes CASSGEGEDEKLFF.

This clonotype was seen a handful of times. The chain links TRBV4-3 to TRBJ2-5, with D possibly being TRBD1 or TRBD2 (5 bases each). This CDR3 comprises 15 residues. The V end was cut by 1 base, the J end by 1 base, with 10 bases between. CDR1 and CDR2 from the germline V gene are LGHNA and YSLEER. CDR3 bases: TGCGCCAGCAGCCAAGTCGGGGCAGCCCAAGAGACCCAGTACTTC. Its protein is CASSQVGAAQETQYF.

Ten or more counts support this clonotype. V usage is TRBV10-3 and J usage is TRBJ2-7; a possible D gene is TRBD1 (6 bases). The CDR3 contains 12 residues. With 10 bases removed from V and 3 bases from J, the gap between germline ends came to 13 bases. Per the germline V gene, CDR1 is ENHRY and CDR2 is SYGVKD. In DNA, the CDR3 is TGTGCCACATCCGGGACAATCTACGAGCAGTACTTC. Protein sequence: CATSGTIYEQYF.

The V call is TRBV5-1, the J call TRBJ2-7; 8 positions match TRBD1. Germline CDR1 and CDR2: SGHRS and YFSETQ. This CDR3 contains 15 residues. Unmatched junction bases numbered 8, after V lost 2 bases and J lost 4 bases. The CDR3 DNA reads TGCGCCAGCAGCTTTCAAACAGGGGGATCTTACGAGCAGTACTTC. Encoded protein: CASSFQTGGSYEQYF. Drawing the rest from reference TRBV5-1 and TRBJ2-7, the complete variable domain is KAGVTQTPRYLIKTRGQQVTLSCSPISGHRSVSWYQQTPGQGLQFLFEYFSETQRNKGNFPGRFSGRQFSNSRSEMNVSTLELGDSALYLCASSFQTGGSYEQYFGPGTRLTVT.

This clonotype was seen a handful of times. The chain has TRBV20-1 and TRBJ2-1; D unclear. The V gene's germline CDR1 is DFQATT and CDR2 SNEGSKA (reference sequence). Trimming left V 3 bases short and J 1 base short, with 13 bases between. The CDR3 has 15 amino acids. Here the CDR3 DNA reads TGCAGTGCTAGCCTCCGGACGGAATCCTACAATGAGCAGTTCTTC. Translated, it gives CSASLRTESYNEQFF.

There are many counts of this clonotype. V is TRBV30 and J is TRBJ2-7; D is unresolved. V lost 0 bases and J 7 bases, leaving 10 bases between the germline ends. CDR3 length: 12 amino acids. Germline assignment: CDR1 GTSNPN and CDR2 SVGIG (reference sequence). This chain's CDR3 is CAWSVHRWEQYF. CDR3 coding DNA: TGTGCCTGGAGTGTACACCGCTGGGAGCAGTACTTC.

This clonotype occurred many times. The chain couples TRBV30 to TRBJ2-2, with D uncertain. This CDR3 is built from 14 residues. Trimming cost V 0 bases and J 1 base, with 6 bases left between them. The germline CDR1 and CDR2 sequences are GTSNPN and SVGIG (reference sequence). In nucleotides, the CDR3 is TGTGCCTGGAGTGTAGGGATGAACACCGGGGAGCTGTTTTTT. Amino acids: CAWSVGMNTGELFF.

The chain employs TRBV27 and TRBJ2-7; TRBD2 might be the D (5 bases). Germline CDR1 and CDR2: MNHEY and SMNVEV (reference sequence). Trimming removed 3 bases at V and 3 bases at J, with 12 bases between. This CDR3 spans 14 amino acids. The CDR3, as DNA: TGTGCCAGCAGTTTCTCAGCGGCCAACTACGAGCAGTACTTC. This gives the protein CASSFSAANYEQYF.

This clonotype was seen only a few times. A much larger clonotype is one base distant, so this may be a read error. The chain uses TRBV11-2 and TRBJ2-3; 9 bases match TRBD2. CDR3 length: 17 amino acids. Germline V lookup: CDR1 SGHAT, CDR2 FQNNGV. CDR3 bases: TGTGCCAACAGCTTAGTCGCTCTAGCGGGATCAGGAGATACGCAGTATTTT. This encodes CANSLVALAGSGDTQYF.

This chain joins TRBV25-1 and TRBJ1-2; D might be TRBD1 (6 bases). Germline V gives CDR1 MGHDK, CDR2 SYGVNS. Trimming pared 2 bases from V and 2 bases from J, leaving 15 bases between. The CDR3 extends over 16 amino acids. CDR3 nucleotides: TGTGCCAGCAGTGAAGGGGACAATTACCTAAACTATGGCTACACCTTC. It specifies CASSEGDNYLNYGYTF.

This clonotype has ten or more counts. CDR3: CAWSSGTGNYGYTF. The CDR3 nucleotides are TGTGCCTGGAGTTCCGGGACAGGGAACTATGGCTACACCTTC. The J gene is TRBJ1-2, the V gene TRBV30; 9 positions match TRBD1. Germline lookup yields CDR1 GTSNPN and CDR2 SVGIG (reference sequence). J lost 2 bases, V lost 2 bases, and 3 bases had no gene match. CDR3 length: 14 residues.

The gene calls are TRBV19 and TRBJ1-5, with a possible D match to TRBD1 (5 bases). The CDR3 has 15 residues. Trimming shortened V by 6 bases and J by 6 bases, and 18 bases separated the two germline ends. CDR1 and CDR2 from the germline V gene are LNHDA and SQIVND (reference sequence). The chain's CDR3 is CASSPGTQRFQPQHF. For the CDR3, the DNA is TGTGCCAGTAGCCCAGGGACCCAGAGATTTCAGCCCCAGCATTTT.

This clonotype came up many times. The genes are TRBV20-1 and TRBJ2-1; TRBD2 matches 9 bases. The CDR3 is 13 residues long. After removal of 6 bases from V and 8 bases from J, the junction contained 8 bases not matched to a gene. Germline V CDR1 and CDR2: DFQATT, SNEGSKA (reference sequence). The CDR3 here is CSASGTSTYEQFF. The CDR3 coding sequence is TGCAGTGCGTCCGGGACTAGCACGTATGAGCAGTTCTTC.

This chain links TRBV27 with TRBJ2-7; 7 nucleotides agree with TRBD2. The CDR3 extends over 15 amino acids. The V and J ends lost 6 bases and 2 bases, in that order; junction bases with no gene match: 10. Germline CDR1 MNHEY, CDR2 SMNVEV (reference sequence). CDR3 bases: TGTGCCAGCAGAGAAACGCGGGGAGGGACCTACGAGCAGTACTTC. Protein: CASRETRGGTYEQYF.

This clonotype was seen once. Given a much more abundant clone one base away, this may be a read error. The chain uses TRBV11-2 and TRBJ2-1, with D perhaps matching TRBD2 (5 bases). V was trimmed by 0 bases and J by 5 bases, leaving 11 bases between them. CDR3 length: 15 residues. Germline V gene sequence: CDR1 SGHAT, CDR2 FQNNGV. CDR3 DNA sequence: TGTGCCAGCAGCTTAGATTTCGGGAACCACAATGAGCAGTTCTTC. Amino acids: CASSLDFGNHNEQFF.

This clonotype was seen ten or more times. CDR3 bases: TGTGCCAGCAGCCTCTTACTGACAGGGGTCCATGAAGCTTTCTTT. Amino acid sequence: CASSLLLTGVHEAFF. V and J are TRBV3-1 and TRBJ1-1; 8 nucleotides align to TRBD1. The germline CDR1 and CDR2 sequences are LGHDT and YNNKEL (reference sequence). Trimming cost V 4 bases and J 7 bases; bases outside gene matches: 11. The CDR3 is 15 amino acids.